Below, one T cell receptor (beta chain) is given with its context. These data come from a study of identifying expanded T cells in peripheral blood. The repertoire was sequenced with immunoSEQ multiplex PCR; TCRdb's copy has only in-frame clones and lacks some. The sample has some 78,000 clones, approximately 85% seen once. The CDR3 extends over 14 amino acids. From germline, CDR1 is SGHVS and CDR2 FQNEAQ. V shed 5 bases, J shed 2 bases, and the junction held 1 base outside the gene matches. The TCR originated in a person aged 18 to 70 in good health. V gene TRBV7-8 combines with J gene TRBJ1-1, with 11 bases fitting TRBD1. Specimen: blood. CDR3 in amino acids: CASSRTGGNTEAFF. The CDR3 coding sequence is TGTGCCAGCAGCCGGACAGGGGGCAACACTGAAGCTTTCTTT.